Presented here are 23 T cell receptor beta chains from one specimen sequenced in a study of cytomegalovirus exposure and HLA in healthy donors. The PCR used 60 Vbeta and 13 Jbeta primers. TCRdb's copy holds only in-frame clones and misses some; the assay was immunoSEQ multiplex PCR. The sample has 95,000 to 150,000 clones, roughly four fifths seen once. The sequenced sample was PBMCs. These receptors originate from a woman between 40 and 50 years old in good health and CMV-seropositive.

In its sample, this clone was seen once. The chain is built from TRBV7-9 and TRBJ2-3; the match to TRBD1 covers 7 bases. V lost 7 bases and J lost 0; bases outside the gene matches: 4. Per the germline V gene, CDR1 is SEHNR and CDR2 is FQNEAQ (reference sequence). The CDR3 totals 14 residues. The CDR3 region is CASIGTDSTDTQYF. CDR3 coding DNA: TGTGCCAGCATCGGGACAGATAGCACAGATACGCAGTATTTT. Together with reference TRBV7-9 and TRBJ2-3, the CDR3 gives the full variable domain: DTGVSQNPRHKITKRGQNVTFRCDPISEHNRLYWYRQTLGQGPEFLTYFQNEAQLEKSRLLSDRFSAERPKGSFSTLEIQRTEQGDSAMYLCASIGTDSTDTQYFGPGTRLTVL.

The rearrangement uses TRBV28 and TRBJ2-7; D may be TRBD1 (6 bases). V gave up 3 bases and J gave up 0 bases, with 18 bases separating them. The CDR3 has 17 amino acids. The V gene's germline CDR1 is MDHEN and CDR2 SYDVKM. The DNA for the CDR3 is TGTGCCAGCAGTTTGTCCCTGAACATAGGGGGCTCCTACGAGCAGTACTTC. It translates to CASSLSLNIGGSYEQYF.

This chain joins TRBV5-6 and TRBJ1-1; 8 positions match TRBD1. Germline V gives CDR1 SGHDT, CDR2 YYEEEE. V was pared by 3 bases and J by 2 bases, with 9 bases of the junction left unmatched. The CDR3 loop spans 16 amino acids. CDR3 sequence (DNA): TGTGCCAGCAGCTCTGACAGGGGTGGCGGAAACACTGAAGCTTTCTTT. Amino acid sequence: CASSSDRGGGNTEAFF.

V gene TRBV7-6 combines with J gene TRBJ2-5; D perhaps matches TRBD2 (6 bases). Judging by the DNA end, TRBJ2-7 fits better; the J call may be wrong. The length of the CDR3 is 16 residues. Per germline, CDR1 SGHVS and CDR2 FNYEAQ. CDR3 DNA: TGTGCCAGCAGCTTAGGGGGCGCGACTAGCTCCTACGAGCAGTACTTC. Protein: CASSLGGATSSYEQYF.

This clone showed up just a few times. The rearrangement joins TRBV28 to TRBJ2-7, with 7 bases identical to TRBD2. Germline-derived CDR1 and CDR2 are MDHEN and SYDVKM. This CDR3 contains 15 residues. V dropped 3 bases and J dropped 0; count of bases not matched to a gene: 5. DNA of the CDR3: TGTGCCAGCAGTTTCCCTAGCGGTAGCTCCTACGAGCAGTACTTC. The encoded protein is CASSFPSGSSYEQYF.

V usage is TRBV27 and J usage is TRBJ2-6, with 7 positions matching TRBD1. J lost 0 bases, V lost 4 bases, and 6 bases had no gene match. The CDR3 length is 17 residues. The V gene's germline CDR1 is MNHEY and CDR2 SMNVEV (reference sequence). CDR3 loop: CASSSGQASSGANVLTF. CDR3 DNA sequence: TGTGCCAGCAGTTCCGGACAGGCTAGCTCTGGGGCCAACGTCCTGACTTTC.

The CDR3 region has the DNA TGCAGCGTTGAAGATCCGGTATATGGCTACACCTTC. Amino acid sequence: CSVEDPVYGYTF. V usage is TRBV29-1 and J usage is TRBJ1-2; D gene unclear. The V gene lost 0 bases and the J gene lost 5 bases, with 7 bases spanning the gap. The CDR3 has 12 amino acids. Germline CDR1 SQVTM, CDR2 ANQGSEA.

This clone was seen a handful of times. This sequence joins TRBV6-6 and TRBJ2-7; D is uncertain. There are 16 residues in the CDR3. V was shortened by 0 bases and J by 4 bases, with 16 bases between the two germline ends. The V gene's germline CDR1 is MNHNY and CDR2 SVGAGI (reference sequence). This CDR3 reads CASSYSVIGIGYEQYF. The CDR3 DNA follows: TGTGCCAGCAGTTACTCCGTTATCGGAATCGGGTACGAGCAGTACTTC.

This CDR3 reads CASSILSGTGEETQYF. The CDR3 bases are TGTGCCAGTAGTATCCTCTCCGGGACAGGGGAAGAGACCCAGTACTTC. The chain carries TRBV19 and TRBJ2-5; TRBD1 matches at 10 bases. CDR1 and CDR2 from the germline V gene are LNHDA and SQIVND (reference sequence). The V and J ends lost 3 bases and 3 bases, in that order; junction bases with no gene match: 7. The CDR3 consists of 16 residues. The variable domain in full, with the rest retrieved from reference TRBV19 and TRBJ2-5, is DGGITQSPKYLFRKEGQNVTLSCEQNLNHDAMYWYRQDPGQGLRLIYYSQIVNDFQKGDIAEGYSVSREKKESFPLTVTSAQKNPTAFYLCASSILSGTGEETQYFGPGTRLLVL.

This sequence joins TRBV6-1 and TRBJ2-1, with 12 bases aligning to TRBD1. The ends lost 4 bases at V and 9 bases at J; junction bases unmatched: 7. In germline, CDR1 is MNHNS, CDR2 SASEGT. The CDR3 sequence is 15 residues long. The CDR3 DNA reads as TGTGCCAGCAGTGGGACGGGACAGGGGGCGGGTGAGCAGTTCTTC. Protein product: CASSGTGQGAGEQFF.

There are a few counts of this clone. The chain employs TRBV7-3 and TRBJ1-1; perhaps TRBD1 as D (6 bases). Germline assignment: CDR1 SGHTA and CDR2 FQGTGA. V lost 2 bases and J lost 7, with 17 bases in between. CDR3 length: 15 amino acids. CDR3 region: CASSLSGAGTYEAFF. CDR3 bases: TGTGCCAGCAGCTTATCGGGTGCTGGGACATATGAAGCTTTCTTT.

The chain carries TRBV7-2 and TRBJ2-7; no definite D call. V was trimmed by 3 bases and J by 3 bases, leaving 12 bases between them. Germline values: CDR1 SGHTA, CDR2 FQGNSA. The CDR3 covers 14 residues. In DNA, the CDR3 is TGTGCCAGCAGCTTGGTCCTCCCGAGCTACGAGCAGTACTTC. Its translation: CASSLVLPSYEQYF.

The chain uses TRBV6-1 and TRBJ2-1; D is possibly TRBD2 (5 bases). V gave up 2 bases and J gave up 7 bases, with 15 bases separating them. Germline CDR1 and CDR2: MNHNS and SASEGT. CDR3 length: 15 amino acids. In nucleotides, the CDR3 is TGTGCCAGCAGTGAAACGTGGGCGGGTAAAAATGAGCAGTTCTTC. This gives the protein CASSETWAGKNEQFF.

This sequence joins TRBV7-8 and TRBJ2-7; TRBD2 might be the D (7 bases). This CDR3 has 14 residues. Germline loops: CDR1 SGHVS, CDR2 FQNEAQ. V was pared by 5 bases and J by 3 bases, with 14 bases between. CDR3 loop: CASSGGGRIYEQYF. For the CDR3, the DNA is TGTGCCAGCAGCGGGGGGGGCAGAATCTACGAGCAGTACTTC.

CDR3 DNA sequence: TGTGCCATCAGCGGCCCTAATTGGGCCAGAGAAAATTCACCCCTCCACTTT. It translates to CAISGPNWARENSPLHF. The chain recombines TRBV10-3 with TRBJ1-6, with no clear D. The CDR3 is 17 amino acids. V lost 6 bases and J lost 7, with 22 bases in between. Germline V gene data show CDR1 as ENHRY and CDR2 as SYGVKD.

V gene TRBV5-5 combines with J gene TRBJ1-2; D gene unclear. The ends were cut back, 7 bases at V and 14 bases at J, with 18 bases in the middle. Germline lookup yields CDR1 SGHKS and CDR2 YYEKEE (reference sequence). The CDR3 is 11 amino acids. CDR3 loop: CASSFPNTETF. In nucleotides, the CDR3 is TGTGCCAGCTCCTTCCCCAACACGGAGACCTTC. Complete variable domain (other parts from reference TRBV5-5 and TRBJ1-2): DAGVTQSPTHLIKTRGQQVTLRCSPISGHKSVSWYQQVLGQGPQFIFQYYEKEERGRGNFPDRFSARQFPNYSSELNVNALLLGDSALYLCASSFPNTETFGSGTRLTVV.

The genes are TRBV19 and TRBJ1-4, with D perhaps matching TRBD1 (6 bases). The V end lost 3 bases, the J end lost 5 bases, and 10 bases lay between the germline ends. Germline V lookup: CDR1 LNHDA, CDR2 SQIVND (reference sequence). CDR3 size: 14 residues. The CDR3 nucleotides are TGTGCCAGTAGTATGAACAGGGAGAATGAAAAACTGTTTTTT. Protein product: CASSMNRENEKLFF.

This clone was seen a handful of times. The chain is built from TRBV28 and TRBJ2-1, with D possibly TRBD2 on 6 matching bases. The germline V and J ends were trimmed by 3 bases and 3 bases, with 9 bases remaining between them. This CDR3 region has 14 residues. CDR1 and CDR2 (germline): MDHEN, SYDVKM. The CDR3 here is CASSFSGRYNEQFF. The CDR3 nucleotides are TGTGCCAGCAGTTTCAGCGGGCGCTACAATGAGCAGTTCTTC.

The CDR3 sequence is CASSLDRDRDTQYF. As DNA, the CDR3 is TGTGCCAGCAGCCTTGACAGGGATCGAGATACGCAGTATTTT. The chain uses TRBV7-3 and TRBJ2-3, with 7 bases that match TRBD1. Germline V lookup: CDR1 SGHTA, CDR2 FQGTGA. The CDR3 has 14 residues. Losses at the gene ends were 5 bases for V and 5 bases for J; bases not matched to a gene: 7.

The chain uses TRBV10-3 and TRBJ2-2; 7 positions match TRBD2. Germline V CDR1 and CDR2: ENHRY, SYGVKD. V lost 8 bases, J lost 1 base, and 4 bases stayed unmatched. The CDR3 extends over 14 amino acids. Here the CDR3 DNA reads TGTGCCATCTTGGCTAGCGGGAACACCGGGGAGCTGTTTTTT. Its protein product is CAILASGNTGELFF.

V usage is TRBV7-2 and J usage is TRBJ2-4, with TRBD1 matching over 7 bases. CDR1 and CDR2 (germline): SGHTA, FQGNSA. V trimming: 5 bases; J trimming: 1 base; junction bases outside the gene matches: 11. The CDR3 extends over 17 amino acids. The CDR3 loop reads CASSGIDRVGAKNIQYF. The CDR3 region has the DNA TGTGCCAGCAGCGGAATAGACAGGGTTGGGGCCAAAAACATTCAGTACTTC.

This chain connects TRBV7-9 to TRBJ2-7; 7 positions match TRBD2. CDR3 length: 14 amino acids. With 1 base clipped from V and 6 bases from J, the junction kept 6 bases outside the gene matches. The germline CDR1 and CDR2 sequences are SEHNR and FQNEAQ (reference sequence). CDR3 protein: CASSLEAGAGEQYF. The DNA for the CDR3 is TGTGCCAGCAGCTTAGAGGCGGGAGCGGGCGAGCAGTACTTC.

The chain couples TRBV9 to TRBJ2-1, with D possibly TRBD1 on 5 matching bases. Germline CDR1 reads SGDLS; CDR2 reads YYNGEE. Trimming took 4 bases from V and 3 from J, leaving 14 bases between them. The CDR3 totals 15 residues. DNA for the CDR3: TGTGCCAGCAGCTTAACCCCAGACAGCTACAATGAGCAGTTCTTC. Its protein product is CASSLTPDSYNEQFF. Combining the CDR3 with reference TRBV9 and TRBJ2-1 gives the whole variable domain DSGVTQTPKHLITATGQRVTLRCSPRSGDLSVYWYQQSLDQGLQFLIQYYNGEERAKGNILERFSAQQFPDLHSELNLSSLELGDSALYFCASSLTPDSYNEQFFGPGTRLTVL.